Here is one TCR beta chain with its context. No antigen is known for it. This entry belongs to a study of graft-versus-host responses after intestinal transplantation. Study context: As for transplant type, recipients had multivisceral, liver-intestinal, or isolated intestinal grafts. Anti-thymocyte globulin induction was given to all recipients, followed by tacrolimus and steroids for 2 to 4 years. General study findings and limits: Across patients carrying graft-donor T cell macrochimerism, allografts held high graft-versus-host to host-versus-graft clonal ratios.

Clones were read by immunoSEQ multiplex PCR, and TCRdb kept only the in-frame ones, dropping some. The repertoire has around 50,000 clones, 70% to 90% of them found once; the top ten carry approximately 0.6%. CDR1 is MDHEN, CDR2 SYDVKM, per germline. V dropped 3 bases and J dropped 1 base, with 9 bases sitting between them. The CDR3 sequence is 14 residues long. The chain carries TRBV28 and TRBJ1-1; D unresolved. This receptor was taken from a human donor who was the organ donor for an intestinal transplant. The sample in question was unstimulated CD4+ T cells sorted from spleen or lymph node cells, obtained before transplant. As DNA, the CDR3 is TGTGCCAGCAGTTTGGAGGTCGGGAACACTGAAGCTTTCTTT. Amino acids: CASSLEVGNTEAFF. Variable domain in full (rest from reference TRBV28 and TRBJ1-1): DVKVTQSSRYLVKRTGEKVFLECVQDMDHENMFWYRQDPGLGLRLIYFSYDVKMKEKGDIPEGYSVSREKKERFSLILESASTNQTSMYLCASSLEVGNTEAFFGQGTRLTVV.